The 20 T cell receptor beta chains below were found in one sample sequenced in a study of cytomegalovirus exposure and HLA in healthy donors. The PCR was carried out with 60 Vbeta primers and 13 Jbeta primers. Clones were sequenced by immunoSEQ multiplex PCR, and TCRdb holds only the in-frame ones, with some missing. The sample has about 160,000 clones; more than 80% are singletons. The sequenced sample was PBMCs. These receptors were collected from a woman between 25 and 40 years old in good health and CMV-seropositive.

J is TRBJ1-2 and V is TRBV19; 9 nucleotides match TRBD1. V was clipped by 5 bases and J by 4 bases; unmatched bases: 5. Per the germline V gene, CDR1 is LNHDA and CDR2 is SQIVND (reference sequence). CDR3 size: 14 residues. The CDR3 sequence: CASSPGQGPYGYTF. For the CDR3, the DNA is TGTGCCAGTAGTCCGGGACAGGGACCCTATGGCTACACCTTC.

This clone was counted only a few times. The J gene is TRBJ2-7, the V gene TRBV6-1; 8 bases align to TRBD1. The V segment lost 6 bases and the J segment 0 bases; nucleotides outside the gene matches: 7. Germline CDR1 is MNHNS and CDR2 is SASEGT. CDR3 length equals 15 residues. DNA of the CDR3: TGTGCCAGCAGGCAGGGGGCTACACTCTCCTACGAGCAGTACTTC. It is translated as CASRQGATLSYEQYF.

The J gene is TRBJ1-4, the V gene TRBV5-1, with TRBD1 identical over 12 bases. The length of the CDR3 is 17 residues. Germline CDR1 SGHRS, CDR2 YFSETQ. Trimming took 4 bases from V and 8 from J; bases not matched to a gene: 12. Written as DNA, the CDR3 is TGCGCCAGCAGCCCAAAAGGATCCGGGACAGGGGGCGAAAAACTGTTTTTT. Protein sequence: CASSPKGSGTGGEKLFF. The entire variable domain, with the rest obtained from reference TRBV5-1 and TRBJ1-4, is as follows: KAGVTQTPRYLIKTRGQQVTLSCSPISGHRSVSWYQQTPGQGLQFLFEYFSETQRNKGNFPGRFSGRQFSNSRSEMNVSTLELGDSALYLCASSPKGSGTGGEKLFFGSGTQLSVL.

This clone was seen a handful of times. DNA of the CDR3: TGTGCCAGCAGGCAGGGGGTAGAGAACACTGAAGCTTTCTTT. It specifies CASRQGVENTEAFF. The chain employs TRBV6-4 and TRBJ1-1, with 7 bases identical to TRBD1. After removal of 6 bases from V and 1 base from J, the junction contained 5 bases not matched to a gene. CDR3 length equals 14 residues. Looked up from germline, CDR1 is MRHNA and CDR2 is SNTAGT.

The CDR3 nucleotides read TGTGCCAGCAGCTTGGGACAGAACTACGGCAATGAGCAGTTCTTC. It yields the protein CASSLGQNYGNEQFF. The gene calls are TRBV11-3 and TRBJ2-1; TRBD1 aligns across 7 bases. Trimming removed 3 bases from V and 6 bases from J; junction bases left unmatched: 8. The CDR3 runs 15 residues. The germline gives CDR1 SGHNT, CDR2 YENEEA.

This chain connects TRBV30 to TRBJ1-4; weak D call: TRBD1 (5 bases). Germline-derived CDR1 and CDR2 are GTSNPN and SVGIG (reference sequence). This CDR3 has 12 amino acids. V was shortened by 8 bases and J by 8 bases, with 15 bases between the two germline ends. CDR3 DNA sequence: TGTGCCGGGACCGGGCCGGGGGAAAAACTGTTTTTT. Translated, it gives CAGTGPGEKLFF.

The chain uses TRBV9 and TRBJ2-3; perhaps TRBD2 as D (6 bases). CDR1 and CDR2 from the germline V gene are SGDLS and YYNGEE. CDR3 length: 14 amino acids. Between the trimmed V and J ends, which lost 1 base and 5 bases, there was a span of 11 bases. The CDR3 coding sequence is TGTGCCAGCAGCGTACGACGGGGGTTAGATACGCAGTATTTT. It encodes CASSVRRGLDTQYF.

This sequence joins TRBV7-9 and TRBJ2-7; 7 nucleotides agree with TRBD2. Germline V gene lookup returns CDR1 SEHNR and CDR2 FQNEAQ (reference sequence). This CDR3 spans 14 amino acids. The junction had 5 bases not matched to a gene; V was cut back by 4 bases and J by 2 bases. The CDR3 region is CASSSQRGPYEQYF. CDR3 nucleotides: TGTGCCAGCAGCTCCCAGCGGGGCCCCTACGAGCAGTACTTC.

The V gene is TRBV28, the J gene TRBJ2-6; TRBD1 might be the D (5 bases). The CDR3 consists of 15 residues. Germline CDR1 MDHEN, CDR2 SYDVKM. V dropped 6 bases and J dropped 1 base, with 10 bases sitting between them. This chain's CDR3 is CASRTRVSGANVLTF. CDR3 nucleotide sequence: TGTGCCAGCAGAACCAGGGTATCTGGGGCCAACGTCCTGACTTTC.

There are a few counts of this clone. The genes are TRBV19 and TRBJ1-6; 9 bases agree with TRBD1. The length of the CDR3 is 20 residues. Losses at the gene ends were 5 bases for V and 5 bases for J; bases not matched to a gene: 19. Germline assignment: CDR1 LNHDA and CDR2 SQIVND (reference sequence). The CDR3 DNA sequence: TGTGCCAGTAGTGTAGCCCGGACAGGGGTGATCGAGATCCATAATTCACCCCTCCACTTT. It translates to CASSVARTGVIEIHNSPLHF.

The chain links TRBV4-3 to TRBJ2-3; no reliable D call. V was cut by 0 bases and J by 2 bases, with 9 bases left in between. This CDR3 spans 15 amino acids. CDR1 LGHNA and CDR2 YSLEER come from the germline V gene. CDR3: CASSQDPTYTDTQYF. As DNA, the CDR3 is TGCGCCAGCAGCCAAGACCCAACCTACACAGATACGCAGTATTTT.

This rearrangement joins TRBV7-9 to TRBJ2-7, with 8 bases fitting TRBD1. V shed 5 bases and J 1 base; nucleotides not matched to a gene: 4. The germline CDR1 and CDR2 sequences are SEHNR and FQNEAQ (reference sequence). CDR3 size: 14 residues. CDR3 nucleotides: TGTGCCAGCAGCATGAGGACAGGGTCCTACGAGCAGTACTTC. Its translation: CASSMRTGSYEQYF.

The chain couples TRBV5-1 to TRBJ1-1; maybe TRBD1 (5 bases). The CDR3 totals 17 residues. CDR1 and CDR2 from the germline V gene are SGHRS and YFSETQ. V lost 0 bases to trimming and J lost 1 base, with 16 bases between them. CDR3 DNA sequence: TGCGCCAGCAGCTTGGGACAGTATTTCCCTCAGAACACTGAAGCTTTCTTT. It is translated as CASSLGQYFPQNTEAFF.

This chain connects TRBV7-3 to TRBJ2-1, with TRBD1 identical over 11 bases. Trimming took 5 bases from V and 3 from J; bases not matched to a gene: 9. This CDR3 is built from 17 residues. The V gene's germline CDR1 is SGHTA and CDR2 FQGTGA. CDR3 bases: TGTGCCAGCAGCGCCAGAGGGACAGGGGGAAGCTACAATGAGCAGTTCTTC. Residues: CASSARGTGGSYNEQFF.

The chain recombines TRBV18 with TRBJ1-5; no reliable D call. V was cut by 1 base and J by 4 bases, with 11 bases left in between. Germline-derived CDR1 and CDR2 are KGHSH and LQKENI. The CDR3 covers 15 residues. CDR3 residues: CASSPLRGANQPQHF. CDR3 DNA: TGTGCCAGCTCACCACTCCGGGGAGCTAATCAGCCCCAGCATTTT.

V usage is TRBV10-2 and J usage is TRBJ2-2; 8 bases map to TRBD1. This CDR3 region has 14 residues. Losses at the gene ends were 6 bases for V and 1 base for J; bases not matched to a gene: 1. Germline V gene lookup returns CDR1 WSHSY and CDR2 SAAADI. This chain's CDR3 is CASRGTGNTGELFF. CDR3 nucleotides: TGCGCCAGCAGAGGGACAGGGAACACCGGGGAGCTGTTTTTT.

This chain connects TRBV5-1 to TRBJ2-2; D is possibly TRBD1 (6 bases). Trimming left V 2 bases short and J 1 base short, with 15 bases between. Germline CDR1 is SGHRS and CDR2 is YFSETQ. CDR3 length equals 17 residues. The CDR3 is CASSFQWGTLNTGELFF. The CDR3 bases are TGCGCCAGCAGCTTCCAGTGGGGGACACTGAACACCGGGGAGCTGTTTTTT.

This chain uses TRBV6-6 with TRBJ1-3; no clear D gene. With 0 bases removed from V and 4 bases from J, the gap between germline ends came to 7 bases. The CDR3 contains 14 residues. Germline-derived CDR1 and CDR2 are MNHNY and SVGAGI (reference sequence). The CDR3 sequence is CASSYSATGNTIYF. The CDR3 DNA follows: TGTGCCAGCAGTTACTCGGCCACCGGAAACACCATATATTTT.

Comment on this clone: One end of the junction varies from germline; a read error may be responsible. CDR3 nucleotide sequence: TGTGCTATCAGAGGGGAACCCTCCTACGAGCAGTACTTC. Amino acid sequence: CAIRGEPSYEQYF. The chain has TRBV10-3 and TRBJ2-5; D may be TRBD1 or TRBD2 (5 bases each). Gene TRBJ2-7 matches the end of the DNA better, so the J call may be wrong. Per germline, CDR1 ENHRY and CDR2 SYGVKD. There are 13 residues in the CDR3.

The V and J genes are TRBV7-9 and TRBJ1-1; no clear D. The germline V gene encodes CDR1 SEHNR and CDR2 FQNEAQ (reference sequence). The CDR3 extends over 15 amino acids. V lost 5 bases to trimming and J lost 3 bases, with 16 bases between them. CDR3 residues: CASSLDLALYTEAFF. CDR3 in DNA: TGTGCCAGCAGCCTCGATCTGGCCCTCTACACTGAAGCTTTCTTT.